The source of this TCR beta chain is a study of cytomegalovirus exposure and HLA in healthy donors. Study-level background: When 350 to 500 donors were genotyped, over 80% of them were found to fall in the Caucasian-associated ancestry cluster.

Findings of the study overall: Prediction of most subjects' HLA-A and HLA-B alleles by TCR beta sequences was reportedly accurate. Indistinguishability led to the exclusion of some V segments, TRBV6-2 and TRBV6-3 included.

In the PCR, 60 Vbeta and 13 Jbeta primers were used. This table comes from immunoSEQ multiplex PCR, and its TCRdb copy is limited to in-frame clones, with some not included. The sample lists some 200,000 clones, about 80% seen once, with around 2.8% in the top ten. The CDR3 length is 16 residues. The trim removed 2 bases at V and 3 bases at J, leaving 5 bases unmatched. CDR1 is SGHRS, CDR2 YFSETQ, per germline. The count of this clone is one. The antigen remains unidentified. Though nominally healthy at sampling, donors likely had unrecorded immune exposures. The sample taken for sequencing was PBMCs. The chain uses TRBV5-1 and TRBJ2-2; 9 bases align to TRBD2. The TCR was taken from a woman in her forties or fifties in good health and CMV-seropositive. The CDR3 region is CASSFLAGAYTGELFF. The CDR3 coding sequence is TGCGCCAGCAGCTTTTTAGCGGGGGCATACACCGGGGAGCTGTTTTTT.